This T cell receptor beta chain was captured in a study of CD8+CD57+ T cells in acquired aplastic anemia. Across the whole study: Sorted cells (CD4+ and CD8+) yielded DNA amounts that averaged approximately 3.2 ug.

Template material for TCR beta VDJ and CDR3 profiling consisted of genomic DNA. TCRdb passed the reads through MiXCR, listing each CDR3 protein once. The repertoire holds about 270,000 distinct CDR3 sequences, with 70% to 85% as singletons. Patients picked for sequencing had shown CD8+CD57+ cell expansion detected by flow cytometry. All patients had severe acquired aplastic anemia. The blood sampling took place in patients who had so far received no therapy. The V gene's germline CDR1 is SNHLY and CDR2 FYNNEI. The CDR3 spans 13 residues, counting both ends. This clonotype was found once. The conserved closing phenylalanine or tryptophan is absent in this CDR3, likely reflecting a read error. No DNA is shown, since the ends of the CDR3 on it are uncertain; the CDR3 is the one TCRdb lists.

The sequenced material came from sorted CD4+, CD8+, or CD8+CD57+ T cells (not recorded which) from PBMCs. The source of this sequence is a human donor with aplastic anemia. This sequence joins TRBV2 and TRBJ2-3; whether TRBD1, the table's D call, matches the DNA was not checked. The CDR3 sequence is CASSDAYSDPPQL.